Listed below are T cell receptor beta chains from one sample, sequenced in a study of human T cells and chemical hapten exposure. TCRdb analysed the RACE reads with MiXCR anew, one entry per CDR3 protein. The table records about 170,000 distinct CDR3 sequences, about a quarter of them present only once. Sample: whole blood, taken in connection with sensitization to the hapten diphenylcyclopropenone (DPC). Receptors originate from a woman between 18 and 29 years old with alopecia areata. Some clones in this sample may be carry-over from other donors' samples. The CDR3 runs from the conserved cysteine through the conserved F or W. A D gene is named only where the DNA matches it firmly. Clone size is shown for a subset of rows, as once, few, many or a class of expanded clone.

size | length | J | D | V | CDR3 | DNA
. | 16 | TRBJ1-5 | . | TRBV4-1 | CASGLYFGDSNQPQHF | TGCGCCAGCGGACTCTACTTCGGAGATAGCAATCAGCCCCAGCATTTT
. | 14 | TRBJ2-1 | TRBD2 | TRBV30 | CAWSGSGGDNEQFF | TGTGCCTGGAGTGGTAGTGGGGGGGACAATGAGCAGTTCTTC
. | 13 | TRBJ2-3 | TRBD2 | TRBV12-3/TRBV12-4 | CASSPSRGGTQYF | TGTGCCAGCAGCCCCTCCCGGGGGGGTACGCAGTATTTT
. | 14 | TRBJ2-5 | . | TRBV20-1 | CSARGELAGETQYF | TGCAGTGCTAGAGGTGAACTCGCGGGAGAGACCCAGTACTTC
. | 15 | TRBJ2-5 | TRBD2 | TRBV27 | CASSPTSGLQETQYF | TGTGCCAGCAGTCCAACTAGCGGTCTCCAAGAGACCCAGTACTTC
. | 14 | TRBJ1-1 | . | TRBV27 | CASSYTGIGTEAFF | TGTGCCAGCAGTTACACAGGGATCGGCACTGAAGCTTTCTTT
few | 11 | TRBJ2-4 | . | TRBV20-1 | CSAATRGSQYF | TGCAGTGCAGCCACCAGGGGTAGTCAGTACTTC
few | 12 | TRBJ2-5 | . | TRBV2 | CASSPYRETQYF | TGTGCCAGCAGTCCCTACCGAGAGACCCAGTACTTC
many | 14 | TRBJ1-5 | . | TRBV7-2 | CASSLGGAHQPQHF | TGTGCCAGCAGCTTAGGCGGAGCGCATCAGCCCCAGCATTTT
. | 15 | TRBJ2-3 | . | TRBV10-3 | CAISTDRGGTDTQYF | TGTGCCATCAGTACCGACAGGGGAGGGACAGATACGCAGTATTTT
. | 13 | TRBJ2-3 | . | TRBV7-2 | CASSGGLQDTQYF | TGTGCCAGCAGCGGGGGACTGCAAGATACGCAGTATTTT
many | 15 | TRBJ2-2 | . | TRBV9 | CASSAGLGLNGELFF | TGTGCCAGCAGCGCTGGACTGGGGTTGAACGGGGAGCTGTTTTTT
few | 15 | TRBJ2-1 | TRBD1 | TRBV27 | CASRTGTKGYNEQFF | TGTGCCAGCCGGACAGGGACAAAGGGGTACAATGAGCAGTTCTTC
few | 15 | TRBJ1-1 | . | TRBV28 | CASSQRTAMNTEAFF | TGTGCCAGCAGTCAAAGGACGGCTATGAACACTGAAGCTTTCTTT
many | 14 | TRBJ2-7 | . | TRBV20-1 | CSARDPHISYEQYF | TGCAGTGCTAGAGACCCCCATATCTCCTACGAGCAGTACTTC
. | 16 | TRBJ1-5 | . | TRBV20-1 | CSASGAQEYSNQPQHF | TGCAGTGCTAGTGGGGCCCAGGAATATAGCAATCAGCCCCAGCATTTT
. | 14 | TRBJ1-1 | TRBD1 | TRBV5-6 | CASSTRTGWTEAFF | TGTGCCAGCAGCACACGGACAGGGTGGACTGAAGCTTTCTTT
. | 15 | TRBJ2-7 | . | TRBV4-3 | CASSQELRGGHEQYF | TGCGCCAGCAGCCAAGAACTCAGGGGGGGTCACGAGCAGTACTTC
few | 13 | TRBJ1-2 | TRBD1 | TRBV9 | CASSTDRGFGYTF | TGTGCCAGCAGCACCGACAGGGGGTTTGGCTACACCTTC
. | 13 | TRBJ2-5 | . | TRBV5-4 | CASSLRQGETQYF | TGTGCCAGCAGCTTGCGGCAGGGGGAGACCCAGTACTTC
. | 14 | TRBJ2-7 | TRBD2 | TRBV6-2/TRBV6-3 | CASRGSGAAYEQYF | TGTGCCAGCAGAGGAAGCGGGGCCGCCTACGAGCAGTACTTC
. | 15 | TRBJ2-3 | TRBD1 | TRBV19 | CASRFGTGILDTQYF | TGTGCCAGTAGGTTCGGGACAGGAATTTTGGATACGCAGTATTTT
. | 15 | TRBJ2-5 | . | TRBV18 | CASSPPSGTQETQYF | TGTGCCAGCTCACCACCGTCAGGGACCCAAGAGACCCAGTACTTC
few | 13 | TRBJ2-7 | . | TRBV10-3 | CAISGGEGAKEYF | TGTGCCATCAGTGGTGGGGAGGGGGCGAAGGAGTACTTC
many | 17 | TRBJ2-3 | TRBD2 | TRBV20-1 | CSARVVSSGASTDTQYF | TGCAGTGCTAGAGTGGTGTCTAGCGGTGCTAGCACAGATACGCAGTATTTT
few | 16 | TRBJ2-1 | . | TRBV7-2 | CASSLASSGAPNEQFF | TGTGCCAGCAGCTTAGCGAGTAGCGGAGCCCCCAATGAGCAGTTCTTC
. | 19 | TRBJ2-7 | TRBD2 | TRBV4-3 | CASSRAGRLAGGGSYEQYF | TGCGCCAGCAGCCGAGCCGGCCGACTAGCGGGAGGAGGATCCTACGAGCAGTACTTC
few | 15 | TRBJ1-6 | . | TRBV20-1 | CSAREGVRYNSPLHF | TGCAGTGCTAGGGAAGGCGTCAGATATAATTCACCCCTCCACTTT
. | 14 | TRBJ2-7 | TRBD2 | TRBV29-1 | CSVVLEREGYEQYF | TGCAGCGTTGTCCTAGAGCGGGAGGGCTACGAGCAGTACTTC
. | 12 | TRBJ2-3 | . | TRBV2 | CASNTDTDTQYF | TGTGCCAGCAATACAGACACAGATACGCAGTATTTT
. | 17 | TRBJ2-5 | TRBD1 | TRBV11-1 | CASSLGGRDRQEETQYF | TGTGCCAGCAGCTTAGGGGGCCGGGACAGACAAGAAGAGACCCAGTACTTC
few | 13 | TRBJ1-2 | . | TRBV12-3/TRBV12-4 | CASSTTGSYGYTF | TGTGCCAGCAGTACCACAGGGAGCTATGGCTACACCTTC
. | 12 | TRBJ2-3 | . | TRBV7-9 | CASSRPKDTQYF | TGTGCCAGCAGTAGACCGAAGGATACGCAGTATTTT
. | 14 | TRBJ2-3 | . | TRBV20-1 | CSLTDYIGGDTQYF | TGCAGTCTTACGGACTACATTGGGGGGGATACGCAGTATTTT
. | 17 | TRBJ2-1 | TRBD2 | TRBV9 | CASSAGWSGGQNNEQFF | TGTGCCAGCAGCGCTGGCTGGAGCGGGGGGCAAAACAATGAGCAGTTCTTC
few | 13 | TRBJ2-1 | TRBD2 | TRBV10-3 | CAISSSGIDEQFF | TGTGCCATCTCGTCTAGCGGGATTGATGAGCAGTTCTTC
. | 14 | TRBJ2-4 | . | TRBV29-1 | CSVRTGTAKNIQYF | TGCAGCGTCAGAACGGGGACGGCCAAAAACATTCAGTACTTC
few | 16 | TRBJ2-7 | TRBD2 | TRBV7-3 | CASSFIQREPAYEQYF | TGTGCCAGCAGCTTTATACAGCGGGAGCCCGCCTACGAGCAGTACTTC
few | 18 | TRBJ2-1 | TRBD2 | TRBV7-2 | CASSLGRASGSRYNEQFF | TGTGCCAGCAGCTTAGGAAGGGCGAGCGGGAGCAGGTACAATGAGCAGTTCTTC
few | 12 | TRBJ2-5 | . | TRBV12-3/TRBV12-4 | CASSSSRETQYF | TGTGCCAGCAGTTCTTCCCGAGAGACCCAGTACTTC
. | 16 | TRBJ2-7 | . | TRBV7-7 | CASSPTESSLSYEQYF | TGTGCTAGCAGCCCCACAGAGTCAAGCCTGAGCTACGAGCAGTACTTC
. | 12 | TRBJ1-2 | . | TRBV25-1 | CASRTFDYGYTF | TGTGCCAGCCGGACCTTCGACTATGGCTACACCTTC
few | 14 | TRBJ2-1 | TRBD1 | TRBV29-1 | CSVPSGQGYHEQFF | TGCAGCGTTCCCTCGGGACAGGGTTATCATGAGCAGTTCTTC
. | 14 | TRBJ2-5 | TRBD2 | TRBV29-1 | CSARLAGGLETQYF | TGCAGCGCCCGACTAGCGGGAGGTTTGGAGACCCAGTACTTC
few | 14 | TRBJ1-4 | . | TRBV5-5 | CASSLYGTSEKLFF | TGTGCCAGCAGCTTGTACGGGACCAGTGAAAAACTGTTTTTT
few | 14 | TRBJ2-7 | . | TRBV7-2 | CASSLGLVVYEQYF | TGTGCCAGCAGCTTAGGGCTCGTGGTTTACGAGCAGTACTTC
. | 13 | TRBJ2-3 | . | TRBV29-1 | CSVGGGAGDTQYF | TGCAGCGTAGGTGGGGGGGCCGGAGATACGCAGTATTTT
few | 13 | TRBJ1-2 | . | TRBV6-2/TRBV6-3 | CASTNSVNFGYTF | TGTGCCAGCACCAACAGTGTAAACTTCGGCTACACCTTC